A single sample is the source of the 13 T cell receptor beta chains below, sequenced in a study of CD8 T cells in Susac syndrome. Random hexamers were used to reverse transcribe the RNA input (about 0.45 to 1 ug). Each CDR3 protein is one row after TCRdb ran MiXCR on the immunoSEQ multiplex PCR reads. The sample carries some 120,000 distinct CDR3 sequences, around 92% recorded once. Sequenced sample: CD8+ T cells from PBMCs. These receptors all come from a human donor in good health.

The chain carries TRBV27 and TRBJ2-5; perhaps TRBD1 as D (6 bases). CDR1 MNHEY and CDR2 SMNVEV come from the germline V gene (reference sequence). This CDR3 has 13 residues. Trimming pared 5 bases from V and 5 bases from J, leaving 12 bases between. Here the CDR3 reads CASSVFDRETQYF. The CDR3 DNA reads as TGTGCCAGCAGTGTCTTCGACAGGGAGACCCAGTACTTC.

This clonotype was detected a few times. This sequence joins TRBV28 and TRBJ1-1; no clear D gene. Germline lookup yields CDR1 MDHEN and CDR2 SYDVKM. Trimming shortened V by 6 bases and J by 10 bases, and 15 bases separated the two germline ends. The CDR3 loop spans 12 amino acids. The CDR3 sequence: CASSQNSPGAFF. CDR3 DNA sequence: TGTGCCAGCAGCCAAAACTCCCCGGGAGCTTTCTTT. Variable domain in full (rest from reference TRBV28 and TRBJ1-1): DVKVTQSSRYLVKRTGEKVFLECVQDMDHENMFWYRQDPGLGLRLIYFSYDVKMKEKGDIPEGYSVSREKKERFSLILESASTNQTSMYLCASSQNSPGAFFGQGTRLTVV.

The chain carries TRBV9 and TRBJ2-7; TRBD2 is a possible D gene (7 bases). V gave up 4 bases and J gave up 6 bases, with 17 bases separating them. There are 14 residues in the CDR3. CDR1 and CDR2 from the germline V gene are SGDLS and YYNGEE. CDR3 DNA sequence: TGTGCCAGCAGCCCCCGGAGGGGGGAGGGCGAGCAGTACTTC. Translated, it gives CASSPRRGEGEQYF.

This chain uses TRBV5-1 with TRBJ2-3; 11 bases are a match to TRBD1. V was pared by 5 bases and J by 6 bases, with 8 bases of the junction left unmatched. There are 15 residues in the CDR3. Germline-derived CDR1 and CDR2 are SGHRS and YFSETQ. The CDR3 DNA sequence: TGCGCCAGCAGATACGGACAGGGGGCTGGCGATACGCAGTATTTT. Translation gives CASRYGQGAGDTQYF.

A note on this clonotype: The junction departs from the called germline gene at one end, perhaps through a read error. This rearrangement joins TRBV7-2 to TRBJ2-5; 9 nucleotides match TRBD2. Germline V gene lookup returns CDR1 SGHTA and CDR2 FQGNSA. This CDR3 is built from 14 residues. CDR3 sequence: CASSLAGEEETQYF. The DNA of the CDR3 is TGTGCCAGCAGTTTAGCGGGGGAGGAGGAGACCCAGTACTTC.

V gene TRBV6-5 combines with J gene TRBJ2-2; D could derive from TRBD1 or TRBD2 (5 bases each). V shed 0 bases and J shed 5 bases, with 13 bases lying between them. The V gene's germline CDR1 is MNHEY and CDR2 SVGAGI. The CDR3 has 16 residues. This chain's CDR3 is CASSYSRGAGTGELFF. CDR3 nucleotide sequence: TGTGCCAGCAGTTACTCGAGAGGGGCCGGGACCGGGGAGCTGTTTTTT.

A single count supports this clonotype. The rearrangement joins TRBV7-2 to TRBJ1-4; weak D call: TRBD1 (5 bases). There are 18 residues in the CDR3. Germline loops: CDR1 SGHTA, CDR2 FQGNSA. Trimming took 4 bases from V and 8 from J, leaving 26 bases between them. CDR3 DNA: TGTGCCAGCAGCTCGAACAGGCTAAGTCCGGAAAGGGGAGAAAAACTGTTTTTT. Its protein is CASSSNRLSPERGEKLFF.

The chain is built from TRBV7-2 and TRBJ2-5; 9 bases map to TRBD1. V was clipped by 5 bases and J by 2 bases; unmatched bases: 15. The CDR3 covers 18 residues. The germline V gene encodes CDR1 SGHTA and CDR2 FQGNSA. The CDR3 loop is CASSRPGQGPDDQETQYF. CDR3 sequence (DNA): TGTGCCAGCAGCCGACCGGGACAGGGACCCGACGATCAAGAGACCCAGTACTTC.

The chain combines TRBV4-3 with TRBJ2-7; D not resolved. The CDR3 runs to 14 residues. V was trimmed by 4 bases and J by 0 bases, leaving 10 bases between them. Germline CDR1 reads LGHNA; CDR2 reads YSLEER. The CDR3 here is CASSLRVSSYEQYF. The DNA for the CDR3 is TGCGCCAGCAGCCTCCGGGTTTCCTCCTACGAGCAGTACTTC.

CDR3 coding DNA: TGTGCCAGCAGCTTCCGGGCGGATAGCAATCAGCCCCAGCATTTT. It translates to CASSFRADSNQPQHF. The V and J genes are TRBV5-4 and TRBJ1-5, with D unclear. Germline lookup yields CDR1 SGHNT and CDR2 YYREEE (reference sequence). V dropped 2 bases and J dropped 0 bases, with 9 bases sitting between them. This CDR3 spans 15 amino acids.

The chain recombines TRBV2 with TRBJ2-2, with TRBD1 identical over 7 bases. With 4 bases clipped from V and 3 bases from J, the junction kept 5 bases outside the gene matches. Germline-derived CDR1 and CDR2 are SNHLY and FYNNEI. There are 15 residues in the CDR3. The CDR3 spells CASSGTGAYTGELFF. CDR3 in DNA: TGTGCCAGCAGTGGGACAGGAGCATACACCGGGGAGCTGTTTTTT.

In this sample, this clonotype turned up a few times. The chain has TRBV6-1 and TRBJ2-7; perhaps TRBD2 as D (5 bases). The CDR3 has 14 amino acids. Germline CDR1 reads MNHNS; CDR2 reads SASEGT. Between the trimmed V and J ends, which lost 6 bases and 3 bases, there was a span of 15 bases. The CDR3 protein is CASSQPNRDYEQYF. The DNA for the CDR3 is TGTGCCAGCAGCCAGCCTAATCGGGACTACGAGCAGTACTTC.

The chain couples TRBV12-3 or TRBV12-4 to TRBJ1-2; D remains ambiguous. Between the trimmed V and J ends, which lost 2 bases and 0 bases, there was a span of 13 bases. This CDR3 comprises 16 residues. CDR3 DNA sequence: TGTGCCAGCAGTTTATACCCTACAGCATCTAACTATGGCTACACCTTC. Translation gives CASSLYPTASNYGYTF.